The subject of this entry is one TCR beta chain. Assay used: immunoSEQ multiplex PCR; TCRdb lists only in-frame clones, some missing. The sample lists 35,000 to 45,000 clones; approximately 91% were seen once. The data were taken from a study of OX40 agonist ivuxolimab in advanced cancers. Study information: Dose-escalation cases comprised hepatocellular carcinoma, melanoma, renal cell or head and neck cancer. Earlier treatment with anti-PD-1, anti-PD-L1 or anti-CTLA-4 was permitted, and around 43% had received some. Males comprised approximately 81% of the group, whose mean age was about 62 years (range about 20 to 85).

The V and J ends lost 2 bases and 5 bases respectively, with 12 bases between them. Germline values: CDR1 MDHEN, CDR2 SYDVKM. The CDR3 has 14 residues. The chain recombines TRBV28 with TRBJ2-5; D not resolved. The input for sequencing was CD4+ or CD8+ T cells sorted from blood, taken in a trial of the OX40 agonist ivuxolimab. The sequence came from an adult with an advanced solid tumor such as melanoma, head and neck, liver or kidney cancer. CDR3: CASSLSPGVETQYF. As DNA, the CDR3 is TGTGCCAGCAGTTTAAGCCCAGGCGTCGAGACCCAGTACTTC.